This T cell receptor beta chain is from a study of shared clonotypes between healthy human individuals (dated by TCRdb to the early 2020s). Describing the broader study: Two women and a few men aged 18 to 49 years were included in the cohort. Each donor's leukapheresis produced roughly between about 0.8 and 10 billion PBMCs. To estimate repertoire size and how much clonotypes are shared between individuals, the study performed deep sequencing of blood TCR repertoires from 4 to 6 healthy adults. Per donor, three plates each were used for CD4 naive and CD4 memory, two for CD8 naive, and one for CD8 memory. To increase sequencing depth and limit assay-specific biases, different laboratories used diverse techniques to prepare libraries and sequence TCR repertoires.

In regard to this clone: Which antigen it targets is not known. No much larger clone is present one base from it, and per-base qualities are unavailable.

Paper-wide results and their limitations: Based on pairwise subsampling, the degree of clonotype sharing among donors was expected to be affected by sequencing depth. Compared with non-shared clonotypes, clonotypes shared by all four sorted-subset donors had higher generation probabilities. Rarefaction of sorted-subset datasets indicated incomplete sequencing despite the large sequencing depth. The small number of donors limited the genetic and exposure-history diversity represented. Sampling was limited to blood, and TCR repertoires in tissue likely differ from TCR repertoires in blood. Larger estimated clonotype richness was generally found for naive subsets than for memory subsets. When four donors were compared, the shared fraction of clonotypes was around 5.1% for naive CD4, around 3.6% for naive CD8, more than 2% for memory CD4, and 0.4% for memory CD8.

Taken from cysteine to phenylalanine, the CDR3 has 15 residues. Solely the CDR3 DNA is kept, with 45 bases framed from the first base. The germline V gene (reference sequence) yields WNHNN for CDR1 and SYGVQD for CDR2. The junction shows trimming of 5 bases on V and 2 bases on J, and the gene matches do not reach 1 base of it. TCR CDR3 regions were amplified from genomic DNA by multiplex PCR using the deep immunoSEQ assay. Extracted genomic DNA from each cell subset was distributed evenly across all wells of several immunoSEQ 96-well plates, and each plate was treated as a replicate. Each replicate PCR for sorted subsets received around 200 ng genomic DNA, equal to tens of thousands of T cell genomes. Purified libraries were measured with a Qubit 3.0 fluorometer, size-checked on a Bioanalyzer 2100, and measured again with the KAPA Library Quantification kit. Every immunoSEQ 96-well plate was sequenced on a separate single-read 150-cycle Illumina NextSeq 550 flow cell. As for the authors' bioinformatics: The immunoSEQ output contained only junctional sequences without quality scores, so filtering could not match that applied to full-length reads. Sequences were annotated with PyIR, a Python wrapper for IgBLAST v1.9, and V/J genes and CDR3 were assigned using IMGT germline references. Any read was removed if the V/J assignment was weak (E-value above 1e-6), the CDR3 was missing, or the read contained stop codons, out-of-frame junctions, or ambiguous translated residues. A V3J clonotype was defined by an identical inferred V gene, J gene, and CDR3 amino acid sequence. Percentage overlap between repertoires was computed as shared unique clonotypes divided by the size of the smaller repertoire. Three approaches were used to assess repertoire richness: RTK rarefaction, the Chao1 estimator, and Recon v2.1 estimates of unobserved clonotypes. Generation probabilities for all TCRbeta clonotypes obtained by the gDNA method from several donors were computed using OLGA. TCRdb stores this immuneACCESS table with in-frame sequences only. Part of the clones is absent; in the studies checked, under half of the shortfall reflects unresolved V genes, and no reason is known for the rest. V, J and clone size derive from that table, while D and trimming were established from the DNA sequence. The sample yields approximately 1.5 million clones; under 99% were counted once. The ten largest clones take up less than 0.55% of the sample.

Healthy HIV-negative adults with no recently reported acute infections or vaccinations were included as donors. Only Caucasian adults living in Nashville, Tennessee, USA were represented among the donors. CD4+ T cells were enriched by magnetic negative selection; naive cells were then positively selected on CD45RA, and the negative fraction formed the memory subset. After blood collection by leukapheresis, PBMCs were isolated using Ficoll-Histopaque density gradient centrifugation and then cryopreserved in the vapor phase of liquid nitrogen. Purity and quantity of every magnetically sorted T cell population were checked by analytical flow cytometry. Genomic DNA was isolated from every sorted fraction and measured by UV absorbance on a Nanodrop 2000c.

This clonotype was obtained from a man younger than 45 in good health. The sample comprised naive CD4+ T cells sorted from blood. The cell subset or site label, as the study defines it: CD45RA+ positively selected. The sequence joins TRBV10-1 to TRBJ2-1; TRBD2 aligns with 12 central bases. CDR3 region: CASSRLAGAYNEQFF. The nucleotide sequence is given as TGCGCCAGCAGTCGACTAGCGGGAGCCTACAATGAGCAGTTCTTC.